This T cell receptor (beta chain) was obtained from a study of spatial heterogeneity in lung cancer (dated by TCRdb to between 2018 and 2021). In the study overall: Beta-chain transcripts were consistently detected in greater numbers than alpha-chain transcripts, which likely reflects a higher abundance of beta-chain transcripts. A strong correlation was found between TCR transcript counts in tumor regions and a T cell transcriptional module score from matched bulk RNA-seq. In the raw uncorrected reads, each unique combination of TCR and UMI appeared on average more than ten times. In non-small cell lung cancer, the study made a quantitative comparison of TCR alpha and beta repertoires among multiple tumor regions, matched nontumor lung and blood. TCR repertoire features were related to nonsynonymous mutation counts determined by whole-exome sequencing of tumor tissue. Both alpha and beta chains were TCR-sequenced in around 230 tumor regions, about 69 matched nontumor lung samples and roughly 54 PBMC samples obtained at surgery.

The method behind the library was 5' RACE. The sequencing machine was a NextSeq 500. To allow correction of PCR and sequencing errors, the TCR library protocol tagged every TCR cDNA molecule with a unique molecular identifier. In the source study's methods: TCR identification, UMI-based error correction and CDR3 extraction were performed with Decombinator tools. Expanded TCRs were defined as those above a frequency of 2 per 1,000, corresponding to the top 1% of the tumor frequency distribution. Expanded tumor TCRs were classed as regional if statistically deemed absent (corrected P<0.05) from at least one tumor region, otherwise ubiquitous. Rényi diversity was computed with the R vegan package after subsampling each repertoire 100 times to 5,000 TCRs. CDR3 similarity networks were built from amino acid triplet string-kernel similarity, with CDR3s being connected when pairwise similarity was above 0.82. TCRdb reprocessing: public reads trimmed at Q25 with fastp, clones called with MiXCR, in-frame beta chains kept. When rows share a CDR3 protein, they turn into one entry using the most common DNA and genes. TCRdb's processing, not the study's, gives the V and J calls here. For this sample the table gives 6,000 to 7,500 distinct CDR3 sequences, of which 1% to 1.5% were detected only once. Over 7.5% of the sample is in the top ten clones.

The sample's time point label, decoded: sample taken at primary tumor resection. Donors were some 70 patients with early-stage, untreated non-small cell lung cancer from the lung TRACERx cohort. For TCR sequencing, whole RNA was extracted from tumor and nontumor lung tissue, or from cryopreserved PBMC samples, and no cell sorting was done. Only patients for whom sufficient RNA was available from at least two tumor regions were selected for TCR sequencing. Before being selected, tumor and adjacent nontumor lung specimens were reviewed by a lung pathologist. Many counts were recorded for this clonotype. Its antigen is currently not known. No much larger clone is present one base from it, and per-base qualities are unavailable. The full study reports these points: Confirming at a functional level the hypothesis that regional TCRs recognize regional mutations was considered to require additional single-cell paired TCR alpha and beta sequencing. TCR-seq was estimated to cover only approximately 6.6% of tumor T cells for alpha chains and about 13% for beta chains. The count of ubiquitous expanded TCRs correlated with the count of ubiquitous nonsynonymous mutations, and the count of regional expanded TCRs correlated with the count of regional nonsynonymous mutations. A correlation was observed between the number of expanded intratumoral alpha and beta TCRs and the tumor nonsynonymous mutation count.

For CDR1 and CDR2, the germline V gene lists WSHSY and SAAADI. The CDR3 runs 15 amino acids, cysteine and phenylalanine included. CDR3 DNA is the only sequence kept; it has 45 bases, read in frame from the first base. Cut back by 3 bases and 2 bases, the V and J ends lie 10 bases apart. The material was lung tumor tissue, obtained at surgery. The V and J genes are TRBV10-2 and TRBJ1-4; possibly the D gene is TRBD1, per 6 matching bases. This TCR was recovered from a male donor with early-stage non-small cell lung cancer. The DNA sequence is TGCGCCAGCAGTGATACAGGGAGGACTAATGAAAAACTGTTTTTT. It is translated as CASSDTGRTNEKLFF.